The rows below give T cell receptor beta chains drawn from one sample of a study of control samples from healthy donors and cancer patients. Measured with immunoSEQ multiplex PCR; TCRdb has only the in-frame clones, and not every one. This table holds 160,000 or so clones, roughly 94% found once. The specimen was PBMCs. The receptor set was obtained from a man in his 60s with colorectal cancer. Each CDR3 is given with its conserved first and last residue. A D gene is named only where the DNA matches it firmly. Clone size is not always given. Where it is, it says once, few, many or a class for expanded clones.

V: TRBV6-5
D: NA
size: NA
J: TRBJ2-3
DNA: TGTGCCAGCAGTTCTAGACCGTACACAGATACGCAGTATTTT
CDR3: CASSSRPYTDTQYF

V: TRBV6-6
D: NA
size: NA
J: TRBJ1-2
DNA: TGTGCCAGCAGTCCACGGACAGAAGGCGTCTATGGCTACACCTTC
CDR3: CASSPRTEGVYGYTF

V: TRBV7-9
D: NA
size: once
J: TRBJ2-7
DNA: TGTGCCAGCGCCTGGCAATCCTACGAGCAGTACTTC
CDR3: CASAWQSYEQYF

V: TRBV29-1
D: NA
size: once
J: TRBJ2-1
DNA: TGCAGCGTTGAAGATGGGGTTAATGAGCAGTTCTTC
CDR3: CSVEDGVNEQFF

V: TRBV19
D: TRBD1
size: NA
J: TRBJ1-4
DNA: TGTGCCAGTAGTGACAGGGGAGGGCGTGCAACTAATGAAAAACTGTTTTTT
CDR3: CASSDRGGRATNEKLFF

V: TRBV27
D: TRBD1
size: once
J: TRBJ1-1
DNA: TGTGCCAGCAGTCTTAGGGGGCCAACAATGACGGGACGGAACACTGAAGCTTTCTTT
CDR3: CASSLRGPTMTGRNTEAFF

V: TRBV4-1
D: TRBD2
size: once
J: TRBJ2-1
DNA: TGCGCCAGCAGCCAAGAGGGGGGGGTGAATGAGCAGTTCTTC
CDR3: CASSQEGGVNEQFF

V: TRBV5-4
D: TRBD2
size: once
J: TRBJ2-3
DNA: TGTGCCAGCAGCTTCAGGGGACTAGCGGAAGGTACGCAGTATTTT
CDR3: CASSFRGLAEGTQYF

V: TRBV7-2
D: TRBD1
size: NA
J: TRBJ2-7
DNA: TGTGCCAGCAGCCTACTCCTACAGGGGGCGAGGTACGAGCAGTACTTC
CDR3: CASSLLLQGARYEQYF

V: TRBV5-6
D: NA
size: NA
J: TRBJ2-5
DNA: TGTGCCAGCAGCTTGTCCCCCAGGACGGGCCAAGAGACCCAGTACTTC
CDR3: CASSLSPRTGQETQYF

V: TRBV6-5
D: NA
size: NA
J: TRBJ1-3
DNA: TGTGCCAGCAACTCACTGGACTCTGGAAACACCATATATTTT
CDR3: CASNSLDSGNTIYF

V: TRBV7-2
D: NA
size: NA
J: TRBJ1-4
DNA: TGTGCCAGCACCCCGGGCCACAGGATTCCTAATGAAAAACTGTTTTTT
CDR3: CASTPGHRIPNEKLFF

V: TRBV6-1
D: NA
size: NA
J: TRBJ1-6
DNA: TGTGCCAGCAGTGAAATAGGGCAGAATTCACCCCTCCACTTT
CDR3: CASSEIGQNSPLHF

V: TRBV5-4
D: NA
size: NA
J: TRBJ2-1
DNA: TGTGCCAGCAGCTTGGGAATGGACAGCTCCTACAATGAGCAGTTCTTC
CDR3: CASSLGMDSSYNEQFF

V: TRBV5-4
D: TRBD2
size: NA
J: TRBJ2-7
DNA: TGTGCCAGCAGCTTAGCGGGGGGGCCCCCCTACGAGCAGTACTTC
CDR3: CASSLAGGPPYEQYF

V: TRBV5-1
D: TRBD1
size: NA
J: TRBJ2-7
DNA: TGCGCCAGCAGCGTCGGACAGGGGATCTACGAGCAGTACTTC
CDR3: CASSVGQGIYEQYF

V: TRBV4-3
D: TRBD1
size: NA
J: TRBJ1-1
DNA: TGCGCCAGCAGCCAAGATAGGGGGCGCACTGAAGCTTTCTTT
CDR3: CASSQDRGRTEAFF